These 5 T cell receptor beta chains were sequenced from one sample in a study of CD8 T cells in Susac syndrome. cDNA came from around 0.54 to 1 ug RNA primed by random hexamers. TCRdb itself ran the immunoSEQ multiplex PCR reads through MiXCR, one entry per CDR3 protein. Here the sample spans roughly 150,000 distinct CDR3 sequences, around 95% being singletons. What was sequenced was CD4+ T cells from PBMCs. The receptors originated from a human donor with Susac syndrome.

This clonotype was observed once. J is TRBJ1-2 and V is TRBV29-1; 7 positions agree with TRBD1. Germline V gene sequence: CDR1 SQVTM, CDR2 ANQGSEA. The trim removed 7 bases at V and 3 bases at J, leaving 8 bases unmatched. The CDR3 length is 13 residues. The CDR3 loop reads CSAGRDRDYGYTF. The CDR3 DNA follows: TGCAGCGCCGGCCGGGACAGAGACTATGGCTACACCTTC.

The chain employs TRBV20-1 and TRBJ1-2; 11 bases align to TRBD1. The CDR3 has 12 amino acids. Germline loops: CDR1 DFQATT, CDR2 SNEGSKA (reference sequence). V was clipped by 7 bases and J by 7 bases; unmatched bases: 5. Written as DNA, the CDR3 is TGCAGTGGGGGAGGGACAGGGGGTGGCTACACCTTC. Residues: CSGGGTGGGYTF.

This chain uses TRBV5-4 with TRBJ2-5, with 7 bases identical to TRBD1. J was trimmed by 2 bases and V by 3 bases; bases with no gene match: 4. Per the germline V gene, CDR1 is SGHNT and CDR2 is YYREEE (reference sequence). This CDR3 contains 14 residues. CDR3 in amino acids: CASSWGQQQETQYF. The CDR3 nucleotides are TGTGCCAGCAGCTGGGGACAGCAACAAGAGACCCAGTACTTC.

The J gene is TRBJ2-1, the V gene TRBV20-1; TRBD1 is a possible D gene (7 bases). CDR1 is DFQATT, CDR2 SNEGSKA, per germline (reference sequence). CDR3 size: 15 residues. Here the CDR3 reads CSGGGYRGQTNEQFF. The CDR3 nucleotides are TGCAGCGGGGGAGGATACAGGGGACAAACCAATGAGCAGTTCTTC.

V gene TRBV27 combines with J gene TRBJ1-1, with 10 positions matching TRBD1. The CDR3 spans 13 residues. V was clipped by 11 bases and J by 7 bases; unmatched bases: 10. Germline-derived CDR1 and CDR2 are MNHEY and SMNVEV (reference sequence). Written as DNA, the CDR3 is TGTGCCGCCTACGGGACAGGGGATTTTGAAGCTTTCTTT. Translated: CAAYGTGDFEAFF.